The sample holds many counts of the clone carrying this T cell receptor beta chain. This sample stems from a study of T-cell reconstitution after alpha-beta-depleted transplantation in children. Researchers prepared the TCRbeta library using unique molecular identifiers, the study reports. One entry per CDR3 protein results from TCRdb running MiXCR on the PCR reads. The sample lists more than 85,000 distinct CDR3 sequences; 10% were seen once. Per germline, CDR1 MNHEY and CDR2 SMNVEV (reference sequence). This CDR3 comprises 13 residues. V gave up 3 bases and J gave up 9 bases, with 12 bases separating them.

The receptor comes from a human donor who donated a stem cell graft to a child with acute lymphoblastic leukemia. This sequence joins TRBV27 and TRBJ2-1; D not resolved. The sample was PBMCs from the stem cell graft donor, taken from the stem cell graft. The CDR3 region has the DNA TGTGCCAGCAGTTTGGCAGAGAACCTTGAGCAGTTCTTC. Its translation is CASSLAENLEQFF.